This TCR beta chain came from a study of tumor and adjacent non-tumor tissue in lung cancer. Study details: Samples averaged roughly 4 million productive TCRbeta reads each. The study, taken as a whole, reports: In normal lung, the top 100 clones were significantly more dominant than in tumor.

A single count supports this clonotype. What it recognizes is unknown. At one of its ends the junction is not consistent with the germline gene, which may arise from a read error. Three rounds of nested PCR, following a modified ARM-PCR protocol, produced the TCRbeta library. One entry per CDR3 protein results from TCRdb running MiXCR on the multiplex PCR reads. The sample contains 60,000 to 90,000 distinct CDR3 sequences, about two thirds of which appear only once. This sample's RNA came from whole unsorted tissue. More than 3 cm separated this lung sample from the edge of the tumor. Germline lookup yields CDR1 SGHAT and CDR2 FQNNGV. This CDR3 contains 14 residues.

The TCR comes from a woman in her forties or fifties with non-small cell lung cancer. Sequenced sample: distant non-tumor lung tissue. The V gene is TRBV11-2, the J gene TRBJ1-1; no reliable D call. The CDR3 DNA reads TGTGTCAGCAGGTTCGCGGGAAAGAACACTGATGCTTTCTTT. It yields the protein CVSRFAGKNTDAFF.